The 25 T cell receptor beta chains listed next were all sequenced from one sample in a study of tissue T cells after allogeneic stem cell transplantation. The repertoire was sequenced with immunoSEQ multiplex PCR; TCRdb's copy has only in-frame clones and lacks some. The sample lists tens of thousands of clones, roughly 72% occurring once. The sample comprised spleen. Receptors were obtained from a female BALB/c mouse in good health. The mouse line has the MHC haplotype H2-d.

The table lists this clone with a count of one. Mouse names are used for the genes. The sequence runs out 1 residue before the end of the CDR3; the remainder is reconstructed from the germline J gene. This chain links TRBV13-2 with TRBJ2-1; the D gene is possibly TRBD1 (6 bases). Germline CDR1 reads NNHNN; CDR2 reads SYGAGS (reference sequence). V lost 5 bases, J lost 5 bases, and 11 bases lay in between. CDR3 length: 13 residues. Partial CDR3 DNA: TGTGCCAGCGGGGCCGGGACAAATGCTGAGCAGTTC. It translates to CASGAGTNAEQF. In full, the CDR3 reads CASGAGTNAEQFF.

As regards this clone: Mouse germline and gene names are used. The CDR3 end lies 1 residue beyond the end of the read and is filled in from the germline J gene. The chain is built from TRBV13-2 and TRBJ2-4; tentatively, D is TRBD1 (5 bases). The germline V gene has CDR1 NNHNN and CDR2 SYGAGS (reference sequence). V was trimmed by 0 bases and J by 4 bases, leaving 12 bases between them. The CDR3 runs 15 residues. This chain's CDR3 is CASGDARTKKNTLYF. The covered CDR3 bases are TGTGCCAGCGGTGATGCGCGGACAAAAAAAAACACCTTGTAC.

On this clone: The genes and germline here are from mouse. The read gets to within 1 residue of the CDR3 end, and the germline J gene fills in the rest. This chain connects TRBV31 to TRBJ2-5, with 9 bases identical to TRBD1. With V trimmed by 1 base and J by 4 bases, 0 bases remained unmatched. The CDR3 spans 13 residues. Germline V lookup: CDR1 GKSSPN, CDR2 SITVG. Partial CDR3 DNA: TGTGCCTGGAGTCGGGACAGGGAAGACACCCAGTAC. Residues: CAWSRDREDTQY. The entire CDR3 reads CAWSRDREDTQYF.

Worth noting for this clone: Gene names refer to mouse genes. The CDR3 goes on 1 residue after the read ends, and that part is filled in from the germline J gene. The chain couples TRBV24 to TRBJ2-1; a possible D gene is TRBD1 (5 bases). V lost 0 bases and J 5 bases, leaving 14 bases between the germline ends. Per the germline V gene, CDR1 is KGHTA and CDR2 is FRNEEI. The CDR3 covers 16 residues. The CDR3 is CASSLYPRQGDAEQFF. The sequenced CDR3 bases are TGTGCCAGCAGTCTGTATCCCCGGCAGGGTGATGCTGAGCAGTTC.

With regard to this clone: Mouse germline and gene names are used. The CDR3 extends 1 residue past the end of the read, so its final part is completed from the germline J gene. The chain joins TRBV29 to TRBJ1-1; D not certain. Per germline, CDR1 MSHET and CDR2 SYDVDS. The CDR3 covers 12 residues. V lost 5 bases, J lost 3 bases, and 7 bases lay in between. The sequenced CDR3 bases are TGTGCTAGCAGTCCCCTTTACACAGAAGTCTTC. Encoded protein: CASSPLYTEVF. In full, the CDR3 is CASSPLYTEVFF.

Comments on this clone: Gene names denote mouse genes. The read falls 1 residue short of the CDR3 end, and the missing part is taken from the germline J gene. The chain recombines TRBV20 with TRBJ2-4, with 8 nucleotides matching TRBD2. CDR1 is GFQATS and CDR2 is STVNSAI in the germline V gene. CDR3 length: 14 amino acids. Trimming cost V 4 bases and J 0 bases; bases outside gene matches: 3. CDR3 region: CGAKTGGSQNTLYF. CDR3 DNA, as far as it was read: TGTGGTGCTAAAACTGGGGGTAGTCAAAACACCTTGTAC.

In the case of this clone: The listed genes are named as in mouse. The sequenced fragment ends 1 residue before the CDR3 boundary, so the rest is inferred from the germline J gene. This chain joins TRBV29 and TRBJ1-1; D is unresolved. The V end lost 0 bases, the J end lost 0 bases, and 2 bases lay between the germline ends. The germline V gene has CDR1 MSHET and CDR2 SYDVDS. This CDR3 contains 13 residues. The covered CDR3 bases are TGTGCTAGCAGTTTATCGCCAAACACAGAAGTCTTC. Protein product: CASSLSPNTEVF. The entire CDR3 protein is CASSLSPNTEVFF.

This clone appeared a single time. Gene names and germline refer to mouse. The read is 1 residue too short to cover the CDR3 end, so that end is filled in from the germline J gene. This rearrangement joins TRBV13-2 to TRBJ2-5, with TRBD2 matching 7 bases. With 3 bases clipped from V and 2 bases from J, the junction kept 3 bases outside the gene matches. Per the germline V gene, CDR1 is NNHNN and CDR2 is SYGAGS (reference sequence). There are 14 residues in the CDR3. CDR3 DNA, as far as it was read: TGTGCCAGCGGTGCGGGGGGGAGCCAAGACACCCAGTAC. Its translation is CASGAGGSQDTQY. The CDR3, in full, reads CASGAGGSQDTQYF.

This clone was counted once. Gene and germline names: mouse. The DNA ends 1 residue before the CDR3 does, and the rest of the CDR3 is filled in from the germline J gene. This chain links TRBV20 with TRBJ2-3, with 7 bases that match TRBD2. V dropped 3 bases and J dropped 0; count of bases not matched to a gene: 6. The CDR3 is made up of 15 amino acids. Germline V gene data show CDR1 as GFQATS and CDR2 as STVNSAI. Here the CDR3 reads CGARSGGTSAETLYF. CDR3 DNA, as far as it was read: TGTGGTGCTAGAAGTGGGGGGACTAGTGCAGAAACGCTGTAT.

On this clone itself: Germline and genes: mouse. The sequenced fragment ends 1 residue before the CDR3 boundary, so the rest is inferred from the germline J gene. The chain has TRBV13-1 and TRBJ2-5; tentative D call: TRBD2 (6 bases). Trimming removed 5 bases from V and 3 bases from J, with 13 bases in between. Germline CDR1 is NSHNY and CDR2 is SYGAGN. This CDR3 region has 14 residues. The CDR3 here is CASRPGWGQDTQYF. Partial CDR3 DNA: TGTGCCAGCAGGCCCGGCTGGGGTCAAGACACCCAGTAC.

With regard to this clone: Mouse gene names apply. Sequencing ends 1 residue short of the CDR3 end; the germline J gene provides the rest. This chain uses TRBV17 with TRBJ2-1; 8 bases line up with TRBD2. After removal of 2 bases from V and 3 bases from J, the junction contained 0 bases not matched to a gene. The CDR3 totals 14 residues. CDR1 and CDR2 from the germline V gene are MNHDT and YYDKIL. The sequenced part of the CDR3 DNA is TGTGCTAGCAGTAGATGGGGGGGCTATGCTGAGCAGTTC. This sequence encodes CASSRWGGYAEQF. The whole CDR3 reads CASSRWGGYAEQFF.

Comments on this clone: Gene and germline names: mouse. The CDR3 is cut off 1 residue early in the read; its end comes from the germline J gene. This chain connects TRBV5 to TRBJ2-1; 8 bases are shared with TRBD2. Germline V gives CDR1 LGHNA, CDR2 YNLKQL (reference sequence). V lost 0 bases, J lost 0 bases, and 7 bases stayed unmatched. This CDR3 is built from 18 residues. CDR3 DNA, as far as it was read: TGTGCCAGCAGCCAAGATGCCTGGGGGGACCTTAACTATGCTGAGCAGTTC. Translation: CASSQDAWGDLNYAEQF. The entire CDR3 protein reads CASSQDAWGDLNYAEQFF.

This clone was seen once. Germline and genes: mouse. Sequencing ends 1 residue short of the CDR3 end; the germline J gene provides the rest. V usage is TRBV3 and J usage is TRBJ1-1, with no clear D. CDR1 is SNHLY, CDR2 FYNGKV, per germline (reference sequence). V was clipped by 1 base and J by 3 bases, with 6 bases between them. This CDR3 is built from 13 residues. CDR3 DNA, as far as it was read: TGTGCCAGCAGCTTAGACAGAGACACAGAAGTCTTC. Amino acids: CASSLDRDTEVF. The entire CDR3 is CASSLDRDTEVFF.

Note on this clone: Gene labels here are mouse ones. The CDR3 is cut off 1 residue early in the read; its end comes from the germline J gene. The V gene is TRBV13-2, the J gene TRBJ2-7, with D possibly being TRBD1 (6 bases). Germline CDR1 is NNHNN and CDR2 is SYGAGS (reference sequence). V gave up 0 bases and J gave up 6 bases, with 10 bases separating them. The CDR3 has 13 amino acids. The CDR3 region is CASGDARGAEQYF. The CDR3 bases that were read are TGTGCCAGCGGTGATGCCAGGGGAGCTGAACAGTAC.

With respect to this clone: Gene names are the mouse ones. The DNA read from the CDR3 is TGTGCCAGCAGCCTCGGACTGGGGGGGTCTAGTGCAGAAACGCTGTAT. Translation: CASSLGLGGSSAETLY. The whole CDR3 protein reads CASSLGLGGSSAETLYF. The chain uses TRBV2 and TRBJ2-3, with 12 positions matching TRBD2. The CDR3 goes on 1 residue after the read ends, and that part is filled in from the germline J gene. With V trimmed by 4 bases and J by 0 bases, 5 bases remained unmatched. CDR1 is LGHNA and CDR2 is YSYQKL in the germline V gene. CDR3 size: 17 residues.

For this clone: Germline and genes: mouse. The CDR3 end is not reached by the read, which stops 1 residue before it; the germline J gene fills it in. The gene calls are TRBV5 and TRBJ2-3; 9 bases agree with TRBD2. The CDR3 runs 15 residues. CDR1 and CDR2 from the germline V gene are LGHNA and YNLKQL (reference sequence). V was pared by 1 base and J by 3 bases, with 2 bases of the junction left unmatched. The CDR3 DNA, read in part, is TGTGCCAGCAGCCAAGGACTGGGGGAGGCAGAAACGCTGTAT. Protein product: CASSQGLGEAETLY. The CDR3, in full, reads CASSQGLGEAETLYF.

About this clone: The genes are named according to mouse. The missing CDR3 end, 1 residue past where the read stops, is filled in from the germline J gene. V usage is TRBV2 and J usage is TRBJ1-1; weak D call: TRBD1 (6 bases). This CDR3 comprises 14 residues. Germline loops: CDR1 LGHNA, CDR2 YSYQKL. The V end was cut by 4 bases, the J end by 3 bases, with 12 bases between. The covered CDR3 bases are TGTGCCAGCAGCCCCCGGGACAAATACACAGAAGTCTTC. Encoded protein: CASSPRDKYTEVF. The CDR3 as a whole reads CASSPRDKYTEVFF.

As regards this clone: Mouse gene names apply. Read data end 1 residue before the CDR3 end; the end is taken from the germline J gene. The V and J genes are TRBV5 and TRBJ2-5, with D perhaps TRBD2 (6 bases). Germline V lookup: CDR1 LGHNA, CDR2 YNLKQL (reference sequence). Deletions cut 0 bases from V and 5 bases from J, with 9 bases between. There are 14 residues in the CDR3. CDR3 DNA, as far as it was read: TGTGCCAGCAGCCAAGATCTGGGGAGAGACACCCAGTAC. The encoded protein is CASSQDLGRDTQY. In full, the CDR3 reads CASSQDLGRDTQYF.

On this clone: Genes here carry mouse names. The DNA ends 1 residue before the CDR3 does, and the rest of the CDR3 is filled in from the germline J gene. The chain employs TRBV19 and TRBJ2-2; the D gene is possibly TRBD2 (6 bases). CDR3 length equals 15 residues. CDR1 and CDR2 (germline): FNHDT, SITEND (reference sequence). V was cut by 3 bases and J by 0 bases, with 9 bases left in between. The part of the CDR3 DNA that was read is TGTGCCAGCAGTAAACTGGGCGCAAACACCGGGCAGCTCTAC. It codes for CASSKLGANTGQLY. The full CDR3 sequence reads CASSKLGANTGQLYF.

Remarks on this clone: Germline and genes here are mouse. Coverage ceases 1 residue before the CDR3 finishes, and the germline J gene fills in the end. The chain recombines TRBV13-2 with TRBJ1-5, with D perhaps TRBD1 (6 bases). The germline V gene has CDR1 NNHNN and CDR2 SYGAGS (reference sequence). The germline V and J ends were trimmed by 0 bases and 4 bases, with 11 bases remaining between them. The CDR3 loop spans 15 amino acids. CDR3 sequence: CASGDAEGQNQAPLF. The CDR3 bases that were read are TGTGCCAGCGGTGATGCAGAGGGACAAAACCAGGCTCCGCTT.

With regard to this clone: Any gene name here is a mouse gene name. The CDR3 end lies 1 residue beyond the end of the read and is filled in from the germline J gene. The rearrangement links TRBV19 to TRBJ1-1; 8 nucleotides match TRBD1. CDR3 length: 14 residues. Germline CDR1 is FNHDT and CDR2 is SITEND (reference sequence). The ends lost 5 bases at V and 1 base at J; junction bases unmatched: 4. The sequenced part of the CDR3 DNA is TGTGCCAGCAGAGAGGACAGGGTGAACACAGAAGTCTTC. It encodes CASREDRVNTEVF. In full, the CDR3 reads CASREDRVNTEVFF.

Worth noting for this clone: Gene and germline names: mouse. Sequencing ends 1 residue short of the CDR3 end; the germline J gene provides the rest. The rearrangement links TRBV31 to TRBJ1-3; 7 bases map to TRBD1. CDR1 GKSSPN and CDR2 SITVG come from the germline V gene. V shed 4 bases and J 4 bases; nucleotides not matched to a gene: 4. This CDR3 is built from 13 residues. The CDR3 loop reads CAWTQGFGNTLYF. Partial CDR3 DNA: TGTGCCTGGACACAGGGGTTCGGAAATACGCTCTAT.

Of note for this clone: The gene names given are mouse names. The CDR3 end is not reached by the read, which stops 1 residue before it; the germline J gene fills it in. The chain has TRBV1 and TRBJ2-2; 8 bases align to TRBD2. Germline CDR1 and CDR2: NSQYPW and LRSPGD (reference sequence). With V trimmed by 6 bases and J by 0 bases, 6 bases remained unmatched. This CDR3 region has 16 residues. The CDR3 bases that were read are TGCACCTGCAGCGCACGGACTGGGCCAAACACCGGGCAGCTCTAC. Its protein is CTCSARTGPNTGQLY. The full CDR3 reads CTCSARTGPNTGQLYF.

Worth noting for this clone: Gene labels here are mouse ones. The CDR3 end lies 1 residue beyond the end of the read and is filled in from the germline J gene. The V call is TRBV1, the J call TRBJ2-3; D ambiguous. Germline loops: CDR1 NSQYPW, CDR2 LRSPGD (reference sequence). V gave up 4 bases and J gave up 0 bases, with 8 bases separating them. CDR3 length: 14 amino acids. The covered CDR3 bases are TGCACCTGCAGTGGAGGGCCTAGTGCAGAAACGCTGTAT. Its translation: CTCSGGPSAETLY. The entire CDR3 sequence reads CTCSGGPSAETLYF.

Regarding this clone: Gene names and germline match the mouse. The read falls 1 residue short of the CDR3 end, and the missing part is taken from the germline J gene. The gene calls are TRBV13-3 and TRBJ2-1; perhaps TRBD1 as D (5 bases). The CDR3 has 13 residues. The germline V gene encodes CDR1 NNHDY and CDR2 SYVADS. V was trimmed by 6 bases and J by 1 base, leaving 8 bases between them. The CDR3 protein is CASTGQNYAEQFF. Partial CDR3 DNA: TGTGCCAGCACTGGACAAAACTATGCTGAGCAGTTC.